The entry below gives a single T cell receptor beta chain sequence along with its context. Antigen unknown. This sample is part of a study of cytomegalovirus exposure and HLA in healthy donors. The study's findings and limits: A list of 164 TCR beta chains associated with cytomegalovirus was given. According to reports, the classifier identified cytomegalovirus status with high specificity and sensitivity. Rare TCR sequences predominated, though certain public TCRs were found in many donors. CMV antigen specificity of three CMV-associated chains was confirmed in vitro.

Libraries were prepared by immunoSEQ multiplex PCR; TCRdb keeps only in-frame clonotypes and omits some of them. The data show about 140,000 clones, about 86% seen once. This CDR3 region has 16 residues. The V gene lost 4 bases and the J gene lost 3 bases, with 16 bases spanning the gap. Germline lookup yields CDR1 MNHNS and CDR2 SASEGT. This TCR was sampled from a man aged 18 to 30 in good health and CMV-seronegative. The J gene is TRBJ1-5, the V gene TRBV6-1; a weak D match, TRBD1 (6 bases). The sequencing sample was made of PBMCs. The CDR3 protein is CASSAKRGGLNQPQHF. The CDR3, as DNA: TGTGCCAGCAGTGCCAAGAGAGGGGGTCTCAATCAGCCCCAGCATTTT.